These 27 T cell receptor beta chains were all obtained from the same sample, sequenced in a study of blood T cell repertoires in COVID-19. TCRdb keeps only in-frame clones here, not all; method: immunoSEQ multiplex PCR. The table records approximately 100,000 clones, about 85% of them present only once. Material: peripheral blood. These receptors all come from a man aged 80 or over with acute or convalescent COVID-19.

This clone was seen only a few times. The V call is TRBV7-9, the J call TRBJ2-3; D perhaps matches TRBD1 (6 bases). This CDR3 region has 14 residues. The germline CDR1 and CDR2 sequences are SEHNR and FQNEAQ (reference sequence). Trimming took off 5 bases at V and 2 bases at J, with 11 bases between the two ends. The CDR3 is CASSPRTATDTQYF. The DNA for the CDR3 is TGTGCCAGCAGCCCAAGGACAGCCACAGATACGCAGTATTTT.

The CDR3, as DNA: TGTGCCAGCAGTGAAGAGGGGACAGGGTCGTTCTATGAAGCTTTCTTT. As protein: CASSEEGTGSFYEAFF. This chain joins TRBV6-1 and TRBJ1-1; 9 bases map to TRBD1. This CDR3 is built from 16 residues. V shed 1 base and J 7 bases; nucleotides not matched to a gene: 10. The germline CDR1 and CDR2 sequences are MNHNS and SASEGT.

The chain links TRBV29-1 to TRBJ2-5, with D perhaps TRBD2 (6 bases). The CDR3 runs to 12 residues. The germline V gene encodes CDR1 SQVTM and CDR2 ANQGSEA. V was cut by 1 base and J by 4 bases, with 7 bases left in between. The CDR3 nucleotides read TGCAGCGTTGAAGCACTAGCAGAGACCCAGTACTTC. Translating gives CSVEALAETQYF. Supplemented by reference TRBV29-1 and TRBJ2-5, the full variable domain reads SAVISQKPSRDICQRGTSLTIQCQVDSQVTMMFWYRQQPGQSLTLIATANQGSEATYESGFVIDKFPISRPNLTFSTLTVSNMSPEDSSIYLCSVEALAETQYFGPGTRLLVL.

The chain carries TRBV19 and TRBJ1-2; D uncertain. The CDR3 covers 14 residues. Trimming pared 7 bases from V and 8 bases from J, leaving 20 bases between. Germline V gene lookup returns CDR1 LNHDA and CDR2 SQIVND (reference sequence). Here the CDR3 reads CASKNRPGPGGYTF. The CDR3 DNA follows: TGTGCCAGTAAAAACCGCCCCGGGCCGGGGGGCTACACCTTC.

This clone was observed once. The chain carries TRBV29-1 and TRBJ1-1; D perhaps matches TRBD1 (6 bases). The V end lost 5 bases, the J end lost 7 bases, and 20 bases lay between the germline ends. CDR3 size: 14 residues. In germline, CDR1 is SQVTM, CDR2 ANQGSEA. The CDR3, as DNA: TGCAGCGTTAGACGAGGCACAGGGAATAATGAAGCTTTCTTT. It is translated as CSVRRGTGNNEAFF.

The chain combines TRBV20-1 with TRBJ2-7; TRBD2 aligns across 7 bases. Germline-derived CDR1 and CDR2 are DFQATT and SNEGSKA (reference sequence). The CDR3 loop spans 15 amino acids. The V gene end was trimmed by 5 bases and the J gene end by 3 bases; junction bases not matched to a gene: 13. Here the CDR3 reads CSAGVTAGRIYEQYF. The CDR3 DNA is TGCAGTGCTGGTGTAACAGCGGGGAGAATCTACGAGCAGTACTTC.

The gene calls are TRBV14 and TRBJ1-1; D is unresolved. Germline CDR1 is SGHDN and CDR2 is FVKESK. The CDR3 spans 15 residues. Trimming left V 4 bases short and J 0 bases short, with 12 bases between. CDR3 bases: TGTGCCAGCAGCCTATGGACGGGAATGAACACTGAAGCTTTCTTT. It specifies CASSLWTGMNTEAFF.

This clone has only a few counts. The chain combines TRBV28 with TRBJ2-7; 11 positions match TRBD2. J was trimmed by 0 bases and V by 5 bases; bases with no gene match: 6. CDR3 length equals 16 residues. Per the germline V gene, CDR1 is MDHEN and CDR2 is SYDVKM. CDR3 protein: CASSLRLAGFSYEQYF. In DNA form, the CDR3 reads TGTGCCAGCAGTCTCAGACTAGCGGGGTTCTCCTACGAGCAGTACTTC.

The rearrangement uses TRBV3-1 (or the pseudogene TRBV3-2) and TRBJ1-2, with D uncertain. V was trimmed by 1 base and J by 8 bases, leaving 11 bases between them. The CDR3 covers 13 residues. In germline, CDR1 is LGHDT, CDR2 YNNKEL (reference sequence). The CDR3 region has the DNA TGTGCCAGCAGCCAAGGGTCCGGAGGAGGCTACACCTTC. Translation gives CASSQGSGGGYTF.

The chain links TRBV7-9 to TRBJ2-5; D not resolved. CDR3 length: 14 residues. Trimming stripped 5 bases from V and 2 bases from J, with 12 bases between. Germline V gene lookup returns CDR1 SEHNR and CDR2 FQNEAQ (reference sequence). The CDR3 is CASSLLGVQETQYF. CDR3 nucleotides: TGTGCCAGCAGCCTCTTAGGAGTACAAGAGACCCAGTACTTC.

CDR3 sequence: CASSLAGVGGVEQYF. CDR3 DNA sequence: TGTGCCAGCAGCTTAGCGGGGGTCGGAGGCGTCGAGCAGTACTTC. The chain is built from TRBV14 and TRBJ2-7, with 9 bases matching TRBD2. J gave up 6 bases and V 5 bases, and 11 bases lay outside the gene matches. The CDR3 runs to 15 residues. CDR1 is SGHDN, CDR2 FVKESK, per germline.

In this sample, this clone turned up a few times. The same CDR3 arises from other DNA sequences in this sample as well. The V gene is TRBV27, the J gene TRBJ2-7; 9 bases are shared with TRBD1. CDR1 and CDR2 (germline): MNHEY, SMNVEV (reference sequence). Trimming took 5 bases from V and 1 from J; bases not matched to a gene: 3. CDR3 length: 14 amino acids. CDR3 sequence reads: CASSAQGASYEQYF. The CDR3 DNA follows: TGTGCCAGCAGTGCACAGGGGGCGTCCTACGAGCAGTACTTC.

The chain couples TRBV5-4 to TRBJ1-6; 8 bases map to TRBD1. Looked up from germline, CDR1 is SGHNT and CDR2 is YYREEE (reference sequence). V shed 0 bases, J shed 8 bases, and the junction held 4 bases outside the gene matches. This CDR3 contains 15 residues. The CDR3 protein is CASSLAGTGDSPLHF. DNA for the CDR3: TGTGCCAGCAGCTTGGCCGGGACAGGAGATTCACCCCTCCACTTT.

The V gene is TRBV5-1, the J gene TRBJ1-2; 11 bases match TRBD1. CDR1 is SGHRS and CDR2 is YFSETQ in the germline V gene. V shed 2 bases, J shed 0 bases, and the junction held 3 bases outside the gene matches. The CDR3 consists of 16 residues. CDR3: CASSFRDRGSNYGYTF. CDR3 sequence (DNA): TGCGCCAGCAGCTTCAGGGACAGGGGGTCTAACTATGGCTACACCTTC.

The rearrangement joins TRBV5-6 to TRBJ2-3; 7 bases agree with TRBD1. The CDR3 contains 14 residues. Germline-derived CDR1 and CDR2 are SGHDT and YYEEEE. J lost 6 bases, V lost 2 bases, and 6 bases had no gene match. The chain's CDR3 is CASSFDRVTDTQYF. The CDR3 DNA reads TGTGCCAGCAGCTTTGACAGGGTGACGGATACGCAGTATTTT. Full variable domain (missing parts from reference TRBV5-6 and TRBJ2-3): DAGVTQSPTHLIKTRGQQVTLRCSPKSGHDTVSWYQQALGQGPQFIFQYYEEEERQRGNFPDRFSGHQFPNYSSELNVNALLLGDSALYLCASSFDRVTDTQYFGPGTRLTVL.

This chain uses TRBV11-3 with TRBJ2-1; 13 bases align to TRBD2. The V gene end was trimmed by 3 bases and the J gene end by 7 bases; junction bases not matched to a gene: 6. There are 16 residues in the CDR3. Per germline, CDR1 SGHNT and CDR2 YENEEA. The CDR3 DNA sequence: TGTGCCAGCAGCTTCCGGACTAGCGGGAGTTTAAATGAGCAGTTCTTC. As protein: CASSFRTSGSLNEQFF. The full variable domain, rest sourced from reference TRBV11-3 and TRBJ2-1, is EAGVVQSPRYKIIEKKQPVAFWCNPISGHNTLYWYLQNLGQGPELLIRYENEEAVDDSQLPKDRFSAERLKGVDSTLKIQPAELGDSAVYLCASSFRTSGSLNEQFFGPGTRLTVL.

V gene TRBV27 combines with J gene TRBJ2-7; 13 nucleotides match TRBD2. Trimming took 5 bases from V and 8 from J; bases not matched to a gene: 15. This CDR3 spans 17 amino acids. Germline CDR1 is MNHEY and CDR2 is SMNVEV (reference sequence). The CDR3 DNA reads as TGTGCCAGCAGTCCGATACCGGGGACGGGACTAGCGGGAAAGCAGTACTTC. Its protein product is CASSPIPGTGLAGKQYF.

The rearrangement links TRBV15 to TRBJ2-7, with 11 nucleotides matching TRBD2. The V and J ends lost 1 base and 6 bases, in that order; junction bases with no gene match: 5. In germline, CDR1 is LNHNV, CDR2 YYDKDF (reference sequence). The CDR3 has 15 amino acids. In DNA form, the CDR3 reads TGTGCCACCAGCAGAGCCTTAGCGGGAGGGCCCGAGCAGTACTTC. Its translation is CATSRALAGGPEQYF.

This chain uses TRBV7-2 with TRBJ2-7; the match to TRBD1 covers 9 bases. Losses at the gene ends were 5 bases for V and 0 bases for J; bases not matched to a gene: 5. The CDR3 contains 15 residues. The germline V gene has CDR1 SGHTA and CDR2 FQGNSA. The CDR3 DNA follows: TGTGCCAGCAGCGTAACAGGGGGCTTCTCCTACGAGCAGTACTTC. This encodes CASSVTGGFSYEQYF.

This chain joins TRBV5-1 and TRBJ2-2, with 13 bases fitting TRBD2. Per the germline V gene, CDR1 is SGHRS and CDR2 is YFSETQ. This CDR3 has 17 amino acids. The ends lost 4 bases at V and 6 bases at J; junction bases unmatched: 9. CDR3 amino acids: CASSPRTSGRGAGELFF. The CDR3 DNA reads TGCGCCAGCAGCCCAAGGACTAGCGGGAGAGGAGCCGGGGAGCTGTTTTTT.

The V call is TRBV12-5, the J call TRBJ2-5; TRBD2 aligns across 10 bases. CDR1 is LGHNT, CDR2 FRNRAP, per germline. Trimming cost V 4 bases and J 1 base; bases outside gene matches: 9. CDR3 length: 17 amino acids. The CDR3 DNA reads TGTGCTAGTGGTTCGGCTAGCGGGAGCGCCGTCCAAGAGACCCAGTACTTC. Translated: CASGSASGSAVQETQYF.

The chain employs TRBV4-1 and TRBJ2-3, with 11 bases fitting TRBD1. The CDR3 has 14 amino acids. J was trimmed by 5 bases and V by 8 bases; bases with no gene match: 6. Germline V gene sequence: CDR1 MGHRA, CDR2 YSYEKL. CDR3 DNA: TGCGCCAGCGATCCGGGACAGGGGGGAGATACGCAGTATTTT. Protein: CASDPGQGGDTQYF.

The rearrangement links TRBV5-5 to TRBJ2-1; TRBD2 matches at 12 bases. The CDR3 is 15 residues long. Germline V CDR1 and CDR2: SGHKS, YYEKEE (reference sequence). The junction had 0 bases not matched to a gene; V was cut back by 0 bases and J by 5 bases. The CDR3, as DNA: TGTGCCAGCAGCTTGGGACTAGCGGGAGACAATGAGCAGTTCTTC. Encoded protein: CASSLGLAGDNEQFF.

This chain joins TRBV18 and TRBJ1-1, with D tentatively TRBD1 (5 bases). Germline CDR1 is KGHSH and CDR2 is LQKENI. The CDR3 has 15 amino acids. The germline V and J ends were trimmed by 0 bases and 3 bases, with 11 bases remaining between them. The CDR3 sequence: CASSPPKGRDTEAFF. The CDR3 DNA sequence: TGTGCCAGCTCACCACCGAAGGGGCGAGACACTGAAGCTTTCTTT.

The genes are TRBV4-3 and TRBJ1-5; 8 bases fit TRBD1. The CDR3 extends over 19 amino acids. V lost 2 bases to trimming and J lost 0 bases; unmatched junction nucleotides: 12. Germline V gives CDR1 LGHNA, CDR2 YSLEER. The CDR3 bases are TGCGCCAGCAGCCAATTCCACGGGACAGGAGCCAATAGCAATCAGCCCCAGCATTTT. This codes for CASSQFHGTGANSNQPQHF.

The chain joins TRBV11-1 to TRBJ1-1; D gene uncertain. The germline gives CDR1 SGHAT, CDR2 FQDESV (reference sequence). CDR3 length equals 14 residues. Trimming shortened V by 2 bases and J by 0 bases, and 7 bases separated the two germline ends. The CDR3 here is CASSLSGVNTEAFF. CDR3 bases: TGTGCCAGCAGCTTAAGCGGGGTGAACACTGAAGCTTTCTTT.

V and J are TRBV5-1 and TRBJ2-5; D might be TRBD1 (5 bases). V dropped 0 bases and J dropped 5 bases, with 14 bases sitting between them. CDR1 and CDR2 from the germline V gene are SGHRS and YFSETQ. The CDR3 contains 15 residues. In nucleotides, the CDR3 is TGCGCCAGCAGCTTGGAGGGGTTTCGCGGCGAGACCCAGTACTTC. Protein product: CASSLEGFRGETQYF.